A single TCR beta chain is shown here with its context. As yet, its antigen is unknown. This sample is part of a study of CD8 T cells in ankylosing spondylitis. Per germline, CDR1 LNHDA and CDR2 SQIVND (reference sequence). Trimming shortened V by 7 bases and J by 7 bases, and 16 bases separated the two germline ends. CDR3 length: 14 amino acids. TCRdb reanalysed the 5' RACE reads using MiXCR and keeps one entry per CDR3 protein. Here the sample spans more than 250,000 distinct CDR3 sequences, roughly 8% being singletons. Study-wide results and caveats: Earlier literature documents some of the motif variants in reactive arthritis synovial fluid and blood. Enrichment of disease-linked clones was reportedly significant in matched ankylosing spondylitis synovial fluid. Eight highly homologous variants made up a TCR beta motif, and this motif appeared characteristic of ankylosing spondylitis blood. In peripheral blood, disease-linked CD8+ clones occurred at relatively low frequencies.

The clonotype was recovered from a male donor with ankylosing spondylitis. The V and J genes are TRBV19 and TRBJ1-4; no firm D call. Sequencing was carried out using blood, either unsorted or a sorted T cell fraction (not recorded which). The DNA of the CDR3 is TGTGCCAGTACCTCGAGCAACGCCATTGAAAAACTGTTTTTT. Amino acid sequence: CASTSSNAIEKLFF.